Sequencing of this T cell receptor (beta chain) was carried out in a study of cytotoxic CD8 clonotypes in ibrutinib-treated CLL. Overall study findings and caveats: Under therapy, public clonotypes either contracted or stayed stable, and they were uncommon.

V dropped 6 bases and J dropped 6 bases, with 15 bases sitting between them. The CDR3 runs 14 residues. The germline V gene encodes CDR1 MNHEY and CDR2 SVGAGI. The repertoire was sequenced with immunoSEQ multiplex PCR; TCRdb's copy has only in-frame clones and lacks some. The sample holds some 200,000 clones, 65% to 80% seen once. In regard to this clone: Antigen specificity is unknown.

The V call is TRBV6-5, the J call TRBJ1-5; weak D call: TRBD1 (5 bases). The source is a human donor with chronic lymphocytic leukemia. The input for sequencing was PBMCs, taken after 12 months of ibrutinib treatment. CDR3 sequence reads: CASSQRQGRQPQHF. The CDR3 DNA is TGTGCCAGCAGCCAGCGTCAGGGTCGTCAGCCCCAGCATTTT.